This TCR beta chain derives from a study of blood T cell repertoires in COVID-19. Study information: Both acute and convalescent COVID-19 samples were obtained from the United States, Italy and Spain. T cells, B-cell-depleted T cells, or PBMCs supplied cDNA or gDNA.

As handled by the study authors: Cell counts per sample came from amplifying reference gene primers. The table came from immunoSEQ multiplex PCR; TCRdb's copy has only in-frame clones and leaves some out. V and J calls and clone size are those listed in that table; D and trimming were worked out from the DNA. Here the sample spans over 400,000 clones, approximately 85% being singletons. The CDR3 sequence is 18 residues long. The germline gives CDR1 SGHNT, CDR2 YYREEE (reference sequence). Trimming took 0 bases from V and 8 from J; bases not matched to a gene: 13. The clonotype was recovered from a human donor in a cohort sampled during active COVID-19. The chain couples TRBV5-4 to TRBJ2-3, with 12 bases that match TRBD2. Sequencing was carried out using peripheral blood. In DNA form, the CDR3 reads TGTGCCAGCAGCTTGGTCTCGCCGACTAGCGGGAGTCGGGGTACGCAGTATTTT. It specifies CASSLVSPTSGSRGTQYF.